This TCR beta chain was sequenced for a study of blood T cells in healthy people across ages (dated by TCRdb to the mid-2010s). Regarding the complete study: In model experiments, template switching captured about one uniquely barcoded TCR beta cDNA molecule for every two T cells. Using deep sequencing normalized with unique cDNA molecular identifiers, the study measured how TCR beta repertoire diversity changes with age. Four age groups were formed from the donors: young (average approximately 17 years), middle-aged (around 40), aged (about 68) and long-lived (around 82). The study analyzed two additional independent replicas of 1 million unique cDNA reads from the same blood draw for two donors, one aged 18 to 30 and one aged 80 or older.

Including the terminal cysteine and phenylalanine, the CDR3 comprises 19 residues. Of the read, only the CDR3 DNA is kept; its 57 bases are in frame from base 1. V trim: 3 bases; J trim: 0 bases; unmatched bases: 6. CDR1 is given as LNHNV and CDR2 as YYDKDF, both from the germline V gene (reference sequence). The paper as a whole reports these results and caveats: Donor CMV infection status was unknown, potentially confounding age-related changes in expanded clonotypes. Since profiling was done on bulk unsorted PBMCs, naive and antigen-experienced compartments could not be conclusively compared. The percentage of naive T cells measured by flow cytometry correlated strongly with observed TCR beta diversity. Observed TCR beta diversity per million T cells fell roughly linearly with age, and a significant reduction was already apparent by age around 40. Compared with the aged group, the long-lived group had more naive CD4+ T cells, fewer expanded clones and increased TCR diversity, suggesting age selection. Total diversity estimates from one million sequenced T cells were considered lower bounds and underestimates.

Library preparation used 5' RACE. Sequenced using an Illumina HiSeq 2500. A second PCR of roughly 7 to 11 cycles was performed with a sample-barcoded 5' primer and a J-beta primer mix. Each TCR beta cDNA molecule received a unique molecular identifier from a template-switch 5' adaptor carrying 12 random nucleotides. Each sample yielded at least 2.5 million CDR3-containing paired-end reads. First-strand cDNA was synthesized from all RNA with the Mint cDNA synthesis kit, primed by a TRBC-specific oligonucleotide. After uracil-DNA glycosylase treatment, a first 18-cycle PCR used universal primers M1SS and BC2_uni_R on all cDNA. As for the authors' bioinformatics: Normalization of each sample was performed by random selection of 1 million high-quality reads, each carrying a distinct molecular identifier. Reads with shared molecular identifiers were discarded instead of being binned into consensus sequences. MiTCR, with a Q25 quality threshold and the strictest error-elimination algorithm, was used for CDR3 identification, clonotype clustering and error correction. Lower-bound total TCR beta diversity was estimated with a nonparametric unseen species model using Euler transformation. TCRdb redid the processing of the public reads, applying fastp at Q25 and MiXCR, and retained in-frame beta chains. Every entry covers one CDR3 protein and lists the most common genes and DNA from its rows. The V and J calls were not made by the authors but by TCRdb's processing. A total of around 990,000 distinct CDR3 sequences appear in this sample, about 25% of them only once. The top ten hold around 0.75% of the sample.

Donors were a few dozen systemically healthy Caucasian individuals from Russia aged roughly 6 to 100 years. Approximately 9.7 milliliters of peripheral blood were drawn from each donor into EDTA-treated Vacutainer tubes. PBMCs were isolated by Ficoll-Paque density-gradient centrifugation, with at least 6.5 million obtained per sample. Total RNA was extracted from PBMCs with Trizol reagent, with at least 5.5 micrograms obtained per sample. Naive CD45RAhigh/CD27high T cell percentages were measured by flow cytometry on a PBMC aliquot from every donor. With respect to this clonotype: No cognate antigen has been identified for it. One base away there is no much larger clone; base qualities are not given.

These data are also associated with another study on T cells of mothers and their children. From the second report: Donors were nine systemically healthy Caucasian individuals: three mothers and their six children. cDNA synthesis used all of the extracted RNA, with 1.5 ug of RNA in each 15 ul reaction. In the second PCR, the M1S primer introduced both the sample barcodes and 2-4 random nucleotides. Over 9 million TCR beta CDR3 reads were obtained for each mother, and some 3 million reads were obtained for each child. TCR recombination output is similarly shaped by thymic selection in related and unrelated pairs, with a minor effect exerted by inherited differences. Normalized repertoire overlap was always found to be slightly, but never significantly, higher in related mother-child pairs than in unrelated mother-child pairs. No persistent microchimeric T cell clones were detected, at a sensitivity of 80 to 100 clones per million clonotypes. The study used deep NGS to compare TCR beta repertoires of mothers and children, seeking features distinguishing related mother-child pairs from unrelated individuals. The mean age was roughly 40 +/- 4 years for the mothers and about 10 +/- 4 years for the children. After adapter ligation was performed with NEBNext reagents, the libraries were sequenced on an Illumina HiSeq 2000 with 100+100 nt paired-end reads. To avoid cross-contamination, the mother libraries and the child libraries were prepared a month apart and sequenced in separate runs. For each donor, somewhere between about 450,000 and 2,000,000 distinct TCR beta clonotypes were identified. Naive TCR beta clonotypes were estimated from low-frequency clonotypes matched to each donor's FACS-determined naive share, without sorting.

The clonotype comes from a girl aged 2-10 years in good health. The chain was built from TRBV15 and TRBJ2-1; 15 bases in the junction line up with TRBD2. The sample taken for sequencing was blood. The CDR3 region reads CATSSFGTSGRRSYNEQFF. The bases read TGTGCCACCAGCAGTTTCGGGACTAGCGGGAGGCGCTCCTACAATGAGCAGTTCTTC.